The 10 T cell receptor beta chains listed next were all sequenced from one sample in a study of blood T cell repertoires in COVID-19. The method was immunoSEQ multiplex PCR; TCRdb's version includes in-frame clones alone and lacks a portion of them. The sample carries about 69,000 clones, 70% to 90% recorded once. Sequenced: peripheral blood. These receptors all come from a man aged 35-49 years with COVID-19, enrolled during active disease.

The chain uses TRBV9 and TRBJ2-1; 7 bases are a match to TRBD2. CDR3 length: 14 amino acids. V was clipped by 2 bases and J by 5 bases; unmatched bases: 4. CDR1 SGDLS and CDR2 YYNGEE come from the germline V gene. The CDR3 is CASSVRLADNEQFF. The DNA for the CDR3 is TGTGCCAGCAGCGTCCGACTAGCTGACAATGAGCAGTTCTTC.

This clone was counted a few times. This chain links TRBV30 with TRBJ2-7; D may be TRBD1 (7 bases). The CDR3 extends over 13 amino acids. Germline V gene data show CDR1 as GTSNPN and CDR2 as SVGIG (reference sequence). Trimming took off 0 bases at V and 5 bases at J, with 11 bases between the two ends. For the CDR3, the DNA is TGTGCCTGGAGTGTGGGCAGGGGGGACGAGCAGTACTTC. Amino acid sequence: CAWSVGRGDEQYF. Full variable domain (outside the CDR3, taken from reference TRBV30 and TRBJ2-7): SQTIHQWPATLVQPVGSPLSLECTVEGTSNPNLYWYRQAAGRGLQLLFYSVGIGQISSEVPQNLSASRPQDRQFILSSKKLLLSDSGFYLCAWSVGRGDEQYFGPGTRLTVT.

The V and J genes are TRBV4-1 and TRBJ1-5; TRBD1 matches at 8 bases. The J segment lost 0 bases and the V segment lost 3 bases, leaving 4 bases of the junction unmatched. The CDR3 length is 16 residues. Germline V gene lookup returns CDR1 MGHRA and CDR2 YSYEKL. CDR3 nucleotides: TGCGCCAGCAGCCATTTTACAGGGGGTAGCAATCAGCCCCAGCATTTT. Amino acid sequence: CASSHFTGGSNQPQHF.

V usage is TRBV6-1 and J usage is TRBJ1-6, with no clear D. The CDR3 is made up of 16 amino acids. Germline values: CDR1 MNHNS, CDR2 SASEGT. V was shortened by 2 bases and J by 11 bases, with 19 bases between the two germline ends. CDR3 residues: CASSEILASTVAPLHF. CDR3 coding DNA: TGTGCCAGCAGTGAAATCCTAGCGTCGACGGTGGCACCCCTCCACTTT.

As for this clone: Distinct nucleotide sequences in the sample also encode this CDR3. The chain recombines TRBV5-4 with TRBJ1-6; TRBD1 aligns across 8 bases. The J segment lost 6 bases and the V segment lost 4 bases, leaving 3 bases of the junction unmatched. Germline V gene sequence: CDR1 SGHNT, CDR2 YYREEE (reference sequence). This CDR3 contains 14 residues. The CDR3 reads CASSLDRVNSPLHF. CDR3 coding DNA: TGTGCCAGCAGCCTGGACAGGGTTAATTCACCCCTCCACTTT.

This chain joins TRBV5-4 and TRBJ2-3; 7 nucleotides align to TRBD2. The trim removed 6 bases at V and 1 base at J, leaving 5 bases unmatched. The CDR3 has 14 amino acids. Looked up from germline, CDR1 is SGHNT and CDR2 is YYREEE (reference sequence). CDR3 amino acids: CASTSGGGTDTQYF. CDR3 sequence (DNA): TGTGCCAGCACCTCGGGGGGTGGCACAGATACGCAGTATTTT.

This clone was recorded only once. The CDR3 nucleotides are TGCGCCAGCAGCTTGGGGGACAGTGAGTACTATGGCTACACCTTC. Its translation is CASSLGDSEYYGYTF. This chain uses TRBV5-1 with TRBJ1-2, with 7 bases that match TRBD1. Germline lookup yields CDR1 SGHRS and CDR2 YFSETQ. With V trimmed by 0 bases and J by 3 bases, 5 bases remained unmatched. This CDR3 has 15 residues.

J is TRBJ1-1 and V is TRBV5-1; 8 bases match TRBD1. The V and J ends lost 4 bases and 3 bases, in that order; junction bases with no gene match: 5. This CDR3 region has 14 residues. CDR1 and CDR2 (germline): SGHRS, YFSETQ. In DNA form, the CDR3 reads TGCGCCAGCAGCCTGGGACAGGTAGACACTGAAGCTTTCTTT. Protein sequence: CASSLGQVDTEAFF.

This clone was counted once. J is TRBJ2-1 and V is TRBV6-6; 7 bases map to TRBD1. The CDR3 is made up of 15 amino acids. J gave up 7 bases and V 0 bases, and 6 bases lay outside the gene matches. In germline, CDR1 is MNHNY, CDR2 SVGAGI (reference sequence). The DNA of the CDR3 is TGTGCCAGCAGTTACTCGACAGGGTCGGCTAATGAGCAGTTCTTC. Residues: CASSYSTGSANEQFF.

CDR3 coding DNA: TGCGCCAGCAGCAGCCTAGCGGGGGGTCCAGATACGCAGTATTTT. It specifies CASSSLAGGPDTQYF. The chain joins TRBV5-1 to TRBJ2-3, with TRBD2 matching 11 bases. V trimming: 4 bases; J trimming: 4 bases; junction bases outside the gene matches: 5. The germline CDR1 and CDR2 sequences are SGHRS and YFSETQ. CDR3 size: 15 residues.